The rows below give T cell receptor beta chains drawn from one sample of a study of blood T cell repertoires in COVID-19. Repertoires were generated with immunoSEQ multiplex PCR, while TCRdb's copy carries only in-frame clones and drops some. This sample has some 28,000 clones; 75% to 90% occur once, and the top ten carry 10%. The sample consisted of peripheral blood. These receptors were obtained from a man aged 55 to 69 with acute or convalescent COVID-19. The CDR3 runs from the conserved cysteine through the conserved F or W. A D gene is named only where the DNA matches it firmly. Clone size is not always given. Where it is, it says once, few, many or a class for expanded clones.

v_gene	d_gene	abundance	j_gene	CDR3aa	CDR3nt
TRBV6-6	TRBD1	-	TRBJ1-1	CASSRNRGTEAFF	TGTGCCAGCAGTCGGAACAGGGGCACTGAAGCTTTCTTT
TRBV6-5	TRBD1	few	TRBJ2-7	CATSTGTGGLYEQYF	TGTGCCACATCAACCGGGACAGGGGGTCTCTACGAGCAGTACTTC
TRBV10-3	TRBD2	-	TRBJ2-7	CAITTGLAGSYEQYF	TGTGCCATCACCACCGGACTAGCGGGATCCTACGAGCAGTACTTC
TRBV12-3/TRBV12-4	-	-	TRBJ2-7	CASHGLGYEQYF	TGTGCCAGCCACGGGTTAGGATACGAGCAGTACTTC
TRBV30	-	-	TRBJ2-7	CAWDKGTRRSYEQYF	TGTGCCTGGGATAAGGGGACTCGACGTTCCTACGAGCAGTACTTC
TRBV19	-	-	TRBJ1-1	CASSIGRVNTEAFF	TGTGCCAGTAGTATCGGGAGGGTGAACACTGAAGCTTTCTTT
TRBV24-1	-	-	TRBJ2-4	CATSDSEGPTEGAKNIQYF	TGTGCCACCAGTGATTCGGAGGGACCCACCGAGGGGGCCAAAAACATTCAGTACTTC
TRBV19	TRBD1	-	TRBJ1-1	CASSIGGQTNTEAFF	TGTGCCAGTAGTATAGGGGGACAGACGAACACTGAAGCTTTCTTT
TRBV19	-	-	TRBJ1-2	CASSWAPDFYGYTF	TGTGCCAGTAGTTGGGCACCCGATTTTTATGGCTACACCTTC
TRBV24-1	-	-	TRBJ2-1	CATQGGNLGIDEQFF	TGTGCCACCCAGGGTGGCAACCTGGGTATCGATGAGCAGTTCTTC
TRBV4-2	TRBD1	-	TRBJ1-1	CASSQTGTGNTEAFF	TGTGCCAGCAGCCAGACCGGGACAGGGAACACTGAAGCTTTCTTT
TRBV5-6	-	-	TRBJ2-7	CASSLGAGAATYEQYF	TGTGCCAGCAGCTTGGGGGCAGGGGCCGCGACATACGAGCAGTACTTC
TRBV5-1	-	-	TRBJ1-4	CASSLAATNEKLFF	TGCGCCAGCAGCTTGGCTGCAACTAATGAAAAACTGTTTTTT
TRBV19	TRBD1	-	TRBJ1-2	CASSIGGGPISGYTF	TGTGCCAGTAGTATAGGAGGGGGCCCCATTAGTGGCTACACCTTC
TRBV6-5	TRBD1	few	TRBJ2-7	CATGQGLEQYF	TGTGCCACCGGACAGGGTTTGGAGCAGTACTTC
TRBV9	TRBD2	few	TRBJ2-7	CASSSPRGLAGGPTEQYF	TGTGCCAGCAGCTCCCCGCGGGGGCTTGCGGGAGGGCCCACCGAGCAGTACTTC
TRBV19	TRBD2	-	TRBJ2-1	CASSILGLAENNEQFF	TGTGCCAGTAGTATTCTCGGACTAGCGGAAAACAATGAGCAGTTCTTC
TRBV5-6	TRBD2	-	TRBJ2-3	CASSFGLATDTQYF	TGTGCCAGCAGCTTCGGACTAGCAACCGATACGCAGTATTTT
TRBV3-1/TRBV3-2	TRBD2	-	TRBJ2-2	CASSQVSGGAGGELFF	TGTGCCAGCAGCCAAGTCAGCGGGGGGGCTGGCGGGGAGCTGTTTTTT
TRBV18	TRBD1	-	TRBJ2-1	CASSSEGTGRNEQFF	TGTGCCAGCTCATCGGAAGGGACAGGGCGGAATGAGCAGTTCTTC
TRBV27	TRBD1	-	TRBJ1-2	CASRTRDRNNRGYTF	TGTGCCAGCAGGACTCGGGACAGGAACAATAGGGGCTACACCTTC
TRBV6-1	TRBD1	-	TRBJ1-2	CASSPDRRNYGYTF	TGTGCCAGCAGCCCGGACAGGCGAAACTATGGCTACACCTTC
TRBV7-2	TRBD2	-	TRBJ2-5	CASRPLGGVQETQYF	TGTGCCAGCAGGCCCTTGGGGGGGGTTCAAGAGACCCAGTACTTC
TRBV10-3	-	once	TRBJ1-1	CAISERTTNTEAFF	TGTGCCATCAGTGAACGGACAACGAACACTGAAGCTTTCTTT
TRBV24-1	-	-	TRBJ2-1	CATSDIKTASSYNEQFF	TGTGCCACCAGTGACATCAAGACAGCCAGCTCCTACAATGAGCAGTTCTTC
TRBV27	-	-	TRBJ1-2	CASSGGGSRGYTF	TGTGCCAGCAGTGGCGGGGGGTCTCGCGGCTACACCTTC
TRBV29-1	-	-	TRBJ1-2	CSADNHNYGYTF	TGCAGCGCCGACAACCATAACTATGGCTACACCTTC
TRBV13	-	-	TRBJ1-2	CASSRGSPGYGYTF	TGTGCCAGCAGCCGCGGGAGCCCAGGCTATGGCTACACCTTC
TRBV5-4	-	few	TRBJ1-2	CASSGTPAGGTLYGYTF	TGTGCCAGCAGCGGCACCCCCGCGGGGGGAACTCTCTATGGCTACACCTTC
TRBV21-1	-	-	TRBJ1-2	CASKGDRDGYTF	TGTGCCAGCAAGGGGGACAGGGATGGCTACACCTTC
TRBV6-2/TRBV6-3	TRBD1	-	TRBJ1-5	CASSEDRDVTQPQHF	TGTGCCAGCAGTGAGGACAGGGACGTTACTCAGCCCCAGCATTTT
TRBV28	-	-	TRBJ1-4	CASSGGAKNDEKLFF	TGTGCCAGCAGCGGGGGGGCAAAGAATGATGAAAAACTGTTTTTT
TRBV6-5	-	-	TRBJ1-3	CASSRQSSGNTIYF	TGTGCCAGCAGTAGACAGAGCTCTGGAAACACCATATATTTT
TRBV10-2	TRBD2	-	TRBJ2-1	CASSTYLLAGGHNEQFF	TGCGCCAGCAGTACCTACTTACTAGCGGGGGGGCACAATGAGCAGTTCTTC
TRBV5-5	-	-	TRBJ1-3	CASSLDRKNTIYF	TGTGCCAGCAGCTTGGACAGGAAAAACACCATATATTTT
TRBV5-1	TRBD2	-	TRBJ2-7	CASSLGTSGGAYEQYF	TGCGCCAGCAGCTTGGGGACTAGCGGGGGGGCATACGAGCAGTACTTC
TRBV3-1/TRBV3-2	TRBD1	-	TRBJ2-4	CASAGGTRHIQYF	TGTGCCAGCGCAGGGGGAACCAGGCACATTCAGTACTTC
TRBV7-9	-	-	TRBJ2-3	CASRPARITPSTDTQYF	TGTGCCAGCAGGCCTGCGAGGATCACCCCTAGCACAGATACGCAGTATTTT
TRBV11-2	TRBD1	once	TRBJ2-7	CASSPDRAYEQYF	TGTGCCAGCAGCCCGGACAGGGCCTACGAGCAGTACTTC
TRBV5-4	-	-	TRBJ1-6	CASSLAAGDSPLHF	TGTGCCAGCAGCTTGGCGGCAGGGGATTCACCCCTCCACTTT
TRBV10-2	-	-	TRBJ1-1	CASSEQGQGAFF	TGCGCCAGCAGTGAGCAGGGACAAGGAGCTTTCTTT
TRBV5-1	-	-	TRBJ2-5	CASSLVSQRGSQETQYF	TGCGCCAGCAGCTTGGTGAGTCAGAGAGGGTCGCAAGAGACCCAGTACTTC
TRBV28	-	-	TRBJ2-7	CASSPLDRDSYYEQYF	TGTGCCAGCAGTCCCCTCGACAGGGACTCCTACTACGAGCAGTACTTC
TRBV19	-	-	TRBJ2-7	CASRDTAYEQYF	TGTGCCAGTAGGGACACGGCCTACGAGCAGTACTTC
TRBV24-1	TRBD2	-	TRBJ2-3	CATSDFGTSGAESSTDTQYF	TGTGCCACCAGTGATTTTGGGACTAGCGGGGCGGAGTCGAGCACAGATACGCAGTATTTT
TRBV3-1/TRBV3-2	-	-	TRBJ1-5	CASSQDDSRPQHF	TGTGCCAGCAGCCAAGACGATTCGAGGCCCCAGCATTTT
TRBV4-1	TRBD1	-	TRBJ1-5	CASSPGTGAWEPQHF	TGCGCCAGCAGCCCCGGGACAGGGGCTTGGGAGCCCCAGCATTTT
TRBV10-3	-	-	TRBJ1-5	CAISGSGGDQPQHF	TGTGCCATCAGTGGGTCAGGAGGGGATCAGCCCCAGCATTTT
TRBV27	TRBD1	-	TRBJ2-1	CASSLSGRGRLHEQFF	TGTGCCAGCAGTTTATCGGGCAGGGGGCGCCTCCATGAGCAGTTCTTC
TRBV7-9	-	once	TRBJ2-1	CASSPLAQNGYNEQFF	TGTGCCAGCAGCCCGCTAGCACAGAACGGATACAATGAGCAGTTCTTC
TRBV2	TRBD1	-	TRBJ1-5	CASRETGVQPQHF	TGTGCCAGCAGAGAGACAGGGGTCCAGCCCCAGCATTTT
TRBV29-1	TRBD1	-	TRBJ1-2	CSAGQGGDYGYTF	TGCAGCGCCGGACAGGGGGGTGACTATGGCTACACCTTC
TRBV3-1/TRBV3-2	TRBD2	-	TRBJ2-3	CASSRGGTSGTDTQYF	TGTGCCAGCAGCCGAGGGGGGACTAGCGGCACAGATACGCAGTATTTT
TRBV7-9	TRBD1	-	TRBJ1-5	CASSLGDSKNQPQHF	TGTGCCAGCAGCTTGGGGGACAGCAAAAATCAGCCCCAGCATTTT
TRBV28	-	-	TRBJ1-2	CASSLVRVGGYGYTF	TGTGCCAGCAGTTTAGTTCGGGTAGGGGGTTATGGCTACACCTTC